Listed below are T cell receptor beta chains from one sample, sequenced in a study of T cell changes during pregnancy in multiple sclerosis. Measured with immunoSEQ multiplex PCR; TCRdb has only the in-frame clones, and not every one. The data show about 40,000 clones, 80% to 90% seen once. The source material was CD4+ T cells from peripheral blood mononuclear cells, sampled in the first trimester of pregnancy. These receptor sequences come from a female donor with multiple sclerosis, enrolled in a pregnancy study. CDR3s include the opening cysteine and the closing phenylalanine or tryptophan. A D gene is named only where the DNA matches it firmly. Clone sizes are given selectively: once, few, many, or a class where the clone is expanded.

CDR3 protein	CDR3 DNA	CDR3 length	V gene	clone size	D gene	J gene
CASSPPGQSSYNEQFF	TGTGCCAGCTCACCACCGGGGCAGAGCTCCTACAATGAGCAGTTCTTC	16	TRBV18	.	.	TRBJ2-1
CASSLGGGEGQPQHF	TGTGCCAGCAGCCTAGGGGGGGGCGAGGGTCAGCCCCAGCATTTT	15	TRBV6-5	.	.	TRBJ1-5
CASSIDLVGSGANVLTF	TGTGCCAGTAGTATAGATCTTGTCGGCTCTGGGGCCAACGTCCTGACTTTC	17	TRBV19	.	.	TRBJ2-6
CASSVGVKYEQYF	TGTGCCAGCAGCGTAGGCGTTAAGTACGAGCAGTACTTC	13	TRBV9	once	.	TRBJ2-7
CSVVKSYEQYF	TGCAGCGTTGTAAAATCCTACGAGCAGTACTTC	11	TRBV29-1	.	.	TRBJ2-7
CAWSPGGQLYEQYF	TGTGCCTGGAGCCCGGGAGGGCAACTTTACGAGCAGTACTTC	14	TRBV30	once	TRBD2	TRBJ2-7
CASSLGRRRDETQYF	TGTGCCAGCAGCTTAGGACGAAGGCGGGATGAGACCCAGTACTTC	15	TRBV7-9	.	.	TRBJ2-5
CASTDSNPGQPQHF	TGTGCCAGCACCGACTCAAATCCGGGGCAGCCCCAGCATTTT	14	TRBV2	once	.	TRBJ1-5
CASSPYTTGYNYGYTF	TGTGCCAGCAGCCCATACACGACAGGTTATAACTATGGCTACACCTTC	16	TRBV4-2	.	.	TRBJ1-2
CASSLADGGTEAFF	TGCGCCAGCAGCTTGGCAGACGGAGGAACTGAAGCTTTCTTT	14	TRBV5-1	many	.	TRBJ1-1
CASSVLTGTESKSTEAFF	TGTGCCAGCAGCGTGTTAACCGGGACAGAGAGCAAAAGTACTGAAGCTTTCTTT	18	TRBV5-6	.	TRBD1	TRBJ1-1
CASSLLGQGAGYGYTF	TGTGCCAGCAGTTTACTGGGACAGGGGGCTGGCTATGGCTACACCTTC	16	TRBV28	.	TRBD1	TRBJ1-2
CASTEGALNEQFF	TGTGCCAGCACCGAGGGAGCTCTGAATGAGCAGTTCTTC	13	TRBV27	.	.	TRBJ2-1
CASSRGLAGGYEQYF	TGTGCCAGTAGTAGGGGACTAGCGGGAGGCTACGAGCAGTACTTC	15	TRBV19	.	TRBD2	TRBJ2-7
CASSFASTGDFGNEQFF	TGTGCCAGCAGCTTTGCGTCGACAGGGGATTTTGGGAATGAGCAGTTCTTC	17	TRBV5-6	.	TRBD1	TRBJ2-1
CASSLETSGRKRVYNEQFF	TGCGCCAGCAGCTTGGAGACTAGCGGGAGAAAAAGGGTCTACAATGAGCAGTTCTTC	19	TRBV5-1	.	TRBD2	TRBJ2-1
CASGPRRGGKSSYNEQFF	TGTGCTAGTGGCCCCCGTAGAGGAGGGAAAAGCTCCTACAATGAGCAGTTCTTC	18	TRBV12-5	.	.	TRBJ2-1
CASSYRTGDSPLHF	TGTGCCAGCAGTTACAGGACAGGGGATTCACCCCTCCACTTT	14	TRBV6-5	once	TRBD1	TRBJ1-6
CASSPRGEGSYEQYF	TGTGCCAGCTCACCAAGGGGGGAGGGATCCTACGAGCAGTACTTC	15	TRBV18	.	.	TRBJ2-7
CASSYSTGIPETQYF	TGTGCCAGCAGTTACTCAACAGGGATTCCGGAGACCCAGTACTTC	15	TRBV6-5	.	.	TRBJ2-5
CASRTGFWSGNTIYF	TGTGCCAGCAGAACAGGGTTTTGGAGTGGAAACACCATATATTTT	15	TRBV6-5	.	.	TRBJ1-3
CSVEDLHRGGYTF	TGCAGCGTTGAAGATCTTCACAGGGGGGGCTACACCTTC	13	TRBV29-1	few	TRBD1	TRBJ1-2
CSGSETQGNEAFF	TGCAGCGGATCGGAAACACAGGGCAATGAAGCTTTCTTT	13	TRBV29-1	.	.	TRBJ1-1
CASSYRTGVNQPQHF	TGTGCCAGCAGTTACCGGACAGGGGTCAATCAGCCCCAGCATTTT	15	TRBV6-5	.	TRBD1	TRBJ1-5
CASSSLAGGPSGGETQYF	TGCGCCAGCAGCTCTTTAGCGGGAGGGCCCTCGGGTGGAGAGACCCAGTACTTC	18	TRBV5-1	.	TRBD2	TRBJ2-5
CASSLRLRHPSGSEAFF	TGTGCCAGCAGCTTACGATTAAGACACCCTTCCGGGAGTGAAGCTTTCTTT	17	TRBV13	.	.	TRBJ1-1
CASSLRGASYNEQFF	TGTGCCAGCAGCTTACGGGGGGCCTCCTACAATGAGCAGTTCTTC	15	TRBV7-2	few	.	TRBJ2-1
CASSPSHGVYNYGYTF	TGTGCCAGCTCACCCTCCCACGGGGTCTATAACTATGGCTACACCTTC	16	TRBV18	.	.	TRBJ1-2
CASSVRVTGGTEAFF	TGCGCCAGCAGTGTCCGGGTGACCGGGGGCACTGAAGCTTTCTTT	15	TRBV10-2	.	.	TRBJ1-1
CASSSGGGETYEQYF	TGTGCCAGCTCCTCGGGGGGAGGCGAGACCTACGAGCAGTACTTC	15	TRBV18	.	TRBD2	TRBJ2-7
CASLEGQNTEAFF	TGTGCCAGCTTAGAAGGACAAAACACTGAAGCTTTCTTT	13	TRBV18	few	.	TRBJ1-1